These 5 T cell receptor beta chains were all obtained from the same sample, sequenced in a study of blood T cell repertoires in COVID-19 (dated by TCRdb to 2020 to 2021). The library came from the immunoSEQ multiplex PCR assay. TCRdb took over this immuneACCESS table, retaining in-frame rearrangements with V and J assigned. Such tables are incomplete; in checked studies, under half of the missing clones stem from an unresolved V gene, and the remainder is unexplained. The sample table holds about 150,000 clones, of which about 81% were seen once. Around 7.7% of the sample is taken by the ten largest. Sequenced material: PBMCs or T cells enriched from blood (not recorded which). Receptor source: a man between 50 and 59 years old who had recovered from COVID-19.

This sequence joins TRBV4-1 and TRBJ2-1, with TRBD2 matching over 12 bases. Trimming removed 5 bases from V and 7 bases from J; junction bases left unmatched: 6. Germline loops: CDR1 MGHRA, CDR2 YSYEKL. CDR3 size: 15 residues. As DNA, the CDR3 is TGCGCCAGCAGCTCAACTAGCGGGGGGAGGAATGAGCAGTTCTTC. Amino acids: CASSSTSGGRNEQFF.

The genes are TRBV24-1 and TRBJ2-2; no definite D call. V was trimmed by 9 bases and J by 4 bases, leaving 11 bases between them. CDR3 size: 13 residues. Per the germline V gene, CDR1 is KGHDR and CDR2 is SFDVKD. CDR3 sequence reads: CATSSGSTGELFF. In nucleotides, the CDR3 is TGTGCCACCTCGTCCGGGTCCACCGGGGAGCTGTTTTTT.

The chain combines TRBV19 with TRBJ1-3; D is perhaps TRBD1 (6 bases). This CDR3 region has 15 residues. V lost 6 bases, J lost 4 bases, and 16 bases lay in between. Germline CDR1 LNHDA, CDR2 SQIVND (reference sequence). The CDR3 here is CASRLQGSGGNTIYF. The CDR3 nucleotides read TGTGCCAGTAGGTTACAGGGATCGGGAGGAAACACCATATATTTT.

The gene calls are TRBV14 and TRBJ1-6, with D maybe TRBD1 (6 bases). Germline values: CDR1 SGHDN, CDR2 FVKESK. The CDR3 spans 18 residues. V lost 4 bases to trimming and J lost 2 bases, with 18 bases between them. CDR3 residues: CASSLSGVRGAYNSPLHF. The CDR3 DNA reads TGTGCCAGCAGCCTAAGTGGGGTCAGGGGAGCCTATAATTCACCCCTCCACTTT. Using reference TRBV14 and TRBJ1-6 for the parts outside the CDR3, the full variable domain is EAGVTQFPSHSVIEKGQTVTLRCDPISGHDNLYWYRRVMGKEIKFLLHFVKESKQDESGMPNNRFLAERTGGTYSTLKVQPAELEDSGVYFCASSLSGVRGAYNSPLHFGNGTRLTVT.

This clone is a singleton in its sample. The CDR3 reads CASSLDRRRNNEQFF. CDR3 bases: TGTGCCAGCAGCTTGGACAGGAGACGAAACAATGAGCAGTTCTTC. The chain combines TRBV5-4 with TRBJ2-1, with D perhaps TRBD1 (5 bases). Trimming stripped 0 bases from V and 5 bases from J, with 12 bases between. Per the germline V gene, CDR1 is SGHNT and CDR2 is YYREEE (reference sequence). This CDR3 has 15 amino acids.